This T cell receptor (beta chain) was profiled in a study of vaccination and CD4 T cells after COVID-19. Sequencing of DNA taken from cultured CD4+ T cells relied on the Oncomine TCR Beta short-read assay. From the PCR reads, TCRdb called clonotypes with MiXCR, one entry per CDR3 protein. Of approximately 18,000 distinct CDR3 sequences in the sample, about four fifths were seen once. As regards this clonotype: The antigen remains undetermined.

Germline V gene data show CDR1 as DFQATT and CDR2 as SNEGSKA (reference sequence). The V segment lost 4 bases and the J segment 0 bases; nucleotides outside the gene matches: 5. The CDR3 contains 15 residues. Treatment described: roughly 11-day PBMC culture with coronavirus spike peptide pools or control peptides (ViraFEST assay). ViraFEST grew antigen-specific T cells using peptide pools, then sequenced TCRs. The chain combines TRBV20-1 with TRBJ2-5, with 10 bases that match TRBD2. Sample: CD4+ T cells from blood, cultured in vitro, taken after SARS-CoV-2 vaccination. This TCR came from a human donor who received a COVID-19 vaccine. CDR3 protein: CSATQAGGNQETQYF. CDR3 nucleotides: TGCAGTGCTACACAAGCGGGGGGGAACCAAGAGACCCAGTACTTC.